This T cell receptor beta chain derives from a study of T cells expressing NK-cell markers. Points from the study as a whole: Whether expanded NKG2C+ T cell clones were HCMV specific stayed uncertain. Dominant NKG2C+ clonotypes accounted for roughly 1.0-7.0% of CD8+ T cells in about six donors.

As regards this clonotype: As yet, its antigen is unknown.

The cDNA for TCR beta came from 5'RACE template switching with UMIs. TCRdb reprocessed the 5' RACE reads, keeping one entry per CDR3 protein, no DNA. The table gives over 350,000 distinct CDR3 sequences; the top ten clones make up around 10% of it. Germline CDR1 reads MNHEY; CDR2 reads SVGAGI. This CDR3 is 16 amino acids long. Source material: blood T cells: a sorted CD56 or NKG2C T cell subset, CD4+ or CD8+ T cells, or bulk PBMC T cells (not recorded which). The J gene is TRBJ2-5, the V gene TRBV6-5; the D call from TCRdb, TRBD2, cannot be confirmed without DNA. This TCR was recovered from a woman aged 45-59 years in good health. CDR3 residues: CASSSGRTSGRETQYF.